The TCR beta chain under discussion was sequenced for a study of blood T cells in healthy people across ages. Using a J-beta primer mix together with a sample-barcoded 5' primer, a second PCR was run for roughly 6 to 11 cycles. Samples each returned at least 2.5 million CDR3-containing paired-end reads. One entry per CDR3 protein, called by TCRdb with MiXCR from the 5' RACE reads. Here the sample spans about 1,400,000 distinct CDR3 sequences, approximately 59% being singletons. The ends were cut back, 6 bases at V and 13 bases at J, with 19 bases in the middle. The CDR3 is 13 residues long. Germline V gene data show CDR1 as MNHNS and CDR2 as SASEGT.

Sequences were obtained from blood. This clonotype was obtained from a man aged 18 to 30 in good health. The rearrangement links TRBV6-1 to TRBJ2-4; possibly TRBD1 for D (6 bases). This chain's CDR3 is CASRPRTVDEQYF. The CDR3 DNA follows: TGTGCCAGCAGGCCAAGGACAGTGGATGAGCAGTACTTC.